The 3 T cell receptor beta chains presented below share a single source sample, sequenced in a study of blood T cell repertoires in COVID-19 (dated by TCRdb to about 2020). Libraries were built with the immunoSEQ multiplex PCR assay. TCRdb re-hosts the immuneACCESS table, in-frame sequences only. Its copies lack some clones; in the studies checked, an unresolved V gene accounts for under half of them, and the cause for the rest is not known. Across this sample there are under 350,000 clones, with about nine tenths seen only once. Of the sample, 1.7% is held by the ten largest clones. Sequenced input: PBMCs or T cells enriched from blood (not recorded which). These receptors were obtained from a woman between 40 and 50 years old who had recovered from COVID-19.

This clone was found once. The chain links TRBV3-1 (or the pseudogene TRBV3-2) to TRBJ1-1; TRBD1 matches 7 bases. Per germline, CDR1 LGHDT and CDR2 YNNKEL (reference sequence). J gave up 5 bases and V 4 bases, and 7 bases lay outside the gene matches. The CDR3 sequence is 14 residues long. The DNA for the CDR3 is TGTGCCAGCAGCCCCCGACAGGGCCGGACTGAAGCTTTCTTT. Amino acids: CASSPRQGRTEAFF.

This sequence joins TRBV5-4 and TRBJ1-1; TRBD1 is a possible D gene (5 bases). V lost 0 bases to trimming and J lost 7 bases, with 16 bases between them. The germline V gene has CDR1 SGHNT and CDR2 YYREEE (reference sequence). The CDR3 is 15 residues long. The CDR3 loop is CASSLVRSGADEAFF. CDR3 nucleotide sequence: TGTGCCAGCAGCTTGGTAAGGAGCGGGGCGGATGAAGCTTTCTTT. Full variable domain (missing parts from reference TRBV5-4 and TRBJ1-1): ETGVTQSPTHLIKTRGQQVTLRCSSQSGHNTVSWYQQALGQGPQFIFQYYREEENGRGNFPPRFSGLQFPNYSSELNVNALELDDSALYLCASSLVRSGADEAFFGQGTRLTVV.

The chain's CDR3 is CASSFGGNQPQHF. In DNA form, the CDR3 reads TGTGCCAGCAGCTTCGGGGGCAATCAGCCCCAGCATTTT. The V and J genes are TRBV6-5 and TRBJ1-5, with D uncertain. Germline CDR1 MNHEY, CDR2 SVGAGI. The CDR3 has 13 amino acids. The V end was cut by 6 bases, the J end by 2 bases, with 8 bases between.